This entry lists 30 T cell receptor beta chains sequenced from one sample in a study of blood T cell repertoires in COVID-19. Generated by immunoSEQ multiplex PCR, the TCRdb table keeps only in-frame clones and is missing some. The data contain around 200,000 clones, 85% to 90% of them singletons. Sequenced sample: peripheral blood. The receptors here all came from a man at least 80 years old with acute or convalescent COVID-19.

This chain joins TRBV11-2 and TRBJ2-1, with TRBD2 as a possible D gene (6 bases). With 8 bases removed from V and 0 bases from J, the gap between germline ends came to 17 bases. The length of the CDR3 is 16 residues. Germline V gives CDR1 SGHAT, CDR2 FQNNGV. The CDR3 is CASRGTSLSSYNEQFF. For the CDR3, the DNA is TGTGCCAGCCGCGGGACGTCCCTAAGCTCCTACAATGAGCAGTTCTTC.

This clone was seen once. This chain uses TRBV7-9 with TRBJ1-2; 8 nucleotides align to TRBD1. Trimming cost V 4 bases and J 6 bases; bases outside gene matches: 7. Looked up from germline, CDR1 is SEHNR and CDR2 is FQNEAQ (reference sequence). The CDR3 covers 14 residues. CDR3 nucleotide sequence: TGTGCCAGCAGCTCCATTGGACAGGGTAATGGCTACACCTTC. It specifies CASSSIGQGNGYTF.

This clone was seen only once. The rearrangement joins TRBV7-2 to TRBJ1-5; 11 bases agree with TRBD1. In germline, CDR1 is SGHTA, CDR2 FQGNSA. This CDR3 region has 15 residues. Unmatched junction bases numbered 4, after V lost 5 bases and J lost 4 bases. Here the CDR3 DNA reads TGTGCCAGCAGCCCGGGGACAGGGGGAAATCAGCCCCAGCATTTT. It yields the protein CASSPGTGGNQPQHF. Complete variable domain (other parts from reference TRBV7-2 and TRBJ1-5): GAGVSQSPSNKVTEKGKDVELRCDPISGHTALYWYRQSLGQGLEFLIYFQGNSAPDKSGLPSDRFSAERTGGSVSTLTIQRTQQEDSAVYLCASSPGTGGNQPQHFGDGTRLSIL.

The chain is built from TRBV9 and TRBJ2-1; D might be TRBD2 (5 bases). Germline CDR1 reads SGDLS; CDR2 reads YYNGEE. The CDR3 spans 13 residues. Between the trimmed V and J ends, which lost 2 bases and 8 bases, there was a span of 11 bases. The DNA for the CDR3 is TGTGCCAGCAGCGTCAACGCGGGTGATGAGCAGTTCTTC. Translation gives CASSVNAGDEQFF.

This clone was seen a few times. The chain joins TRBV19 to TRBJ1-4, with 7 bases lining up with TRBD1. V lost 5 bases, J lost 7 bases, and 7 bases stayed unmatched. The germline gives CDR1 LNHDA, CDR2 SQIVND (reference sequence). The CDR3 is made up of 14 amino acids. CDR3 nucleotides: TGTGCCAGTAGTTCCGGACAGGAGAGTGAAAAACTGTTTTTT. Translating gives CASSSGQESEKLFF.

V usage is TRBV11-3 and J usage is TRBJ2-3; D unclear. V shed 2 bases and J shed 5 bases, with 8 bases lying between them. From germline, CDR1 is SGHNT and CDR2 YENEEA. The CDR3 contains 13 residues. In DNA form, the CDR3 reads TGTGCCAGCAGCTTAAGTTACGGAGATACGCAGTATTTT. Translating it yields CASSLSYGDTQYF.

This clone has only one observation. V gene TRBV27 combines with J gene TRBJ2-1, with TRBD1 matching 8 bases. Germline CDR1 and CDR2: MNHEY and SMNVEV (reference sequence). This CDR3 comprises 15 residues. V shed 6 bases and J 4 bases; nucleotides not matched to a gene: 8. The CDR3 reads CASRPTGTGYNEQFF. The CDR3 DNA follows: TGTGCCAGCAGACCTACCGGGACAGGTTACAATGAGCAGTTCTTC.

A single count supports this clone. CDR3 sequence: CASSQGPNEKLFF. The CDR3 region has the DNA TGCGCCAGCAGCCAAGGGCCGAATGAAAAACTGTTTTTT. This chain joins TRBV4-3 and TRBJ1-4; D gene uncertain. The V gene lost 1 base and the J gene lost 5 bases, with 5 bases spanning the gap. CDR3 length: 13 residues. The V gene's germline CDR1 is LGHNA and CDR2 YSLEER.

The chain uses TRBV9 and TRBJ2-7; D call uncertain. Germline loops: CDR1 SGDLS, CDR2 YYNGEE. There are 15 residues in the CDR3. V was shortened by 5 bases and J by 8 bases, with 23 bases between the two germline ends. The CDR3 loop is CASSFSGSPVEKQYV. The CDR3 bases are TGTGCCAGCAGTTTTTCCGGGTCGCCCGTAGAGAAGCAGTACGTC.

This sequence joins TRBV24-1 and TRBJ1-5; D call uncertain. V shed 5 bases and J shed 2 bases, with 6 bases lying between them. CDR1 and CDR2 (germline): KGHDR, SFDVKD. CDR3 length: 13 residues. CDR3 bases: TGTGCCACCAGTGTCACGGGCAATCAGCCCCAGCATTTT. Protein: CATSVTGNQPQHF.

The chain links TRBV5-4 to TRBJ2-2; 9 bases fit TRBD1. CDR1 and CDR2 from the germline V gene are SGHNT and YYREEE (reference sequence). V lost 6 bases and J lost 7; bases outside the gene matches: 10. The CDR3 spans 15 residues. CDR3 DNA sequence: TGTGCCAGCAAGACCGGGACAGGGAAAGACGGGGAGCTGTTTTTT. Encoded protein: CASKTGTGKDGELFF.

The chain carries TRBV4-1 and TRBJ2-7, with 13 bases that match TRBD2. The CDR3 runs to 15 residues. The V and J ends lost 2 bases and 6 bases, in that order; junction bases with no gene match: 4. Germline V gene data show CDR1 as MGHRA and CDR2 as YSYEKL. The CDR3 DNA follows: TGCGCCAGCAGCCAATTGGGACTAGCGGGATCCGAGCAGTACTTC. This encodes CASSQLGLAGSEQYF.

This rearrangement joins TRBV6-5 to TRBJ2-1; a possible D gene is TRBD2 (5 bases). Germline assignment: CDR1 MNHEY and CDR2 SVGAGI. The ends were cut back, 4 bases at V and 0 bases at J, with 13 bases in the middle. This CDR3 has 16 residues. CDR3: CASSSLSGSSYNEQFF. For the CDR3, the DNA is TGTGCCAGCAGTTCCCTATCGGGAAGCTCCTACAATGAGCAGTTCTTC.

This clone appeared once. The chain recombines TRBV7-2 with TRBJ2-3; 9 nucleotides align to TRBD2. Looked up from germline, CDR1 is SGHTA and CDR2 is FQGNSA. The CDR3 is 16 residues long. Trimming took 4 bases from V and 3 from J; bases not matched to a gene: 8. The CDR3 spells CASSSAAGGRTDTQYF. In DNA, the CDR3 is TGTGCCAGCAGCTCCGCGGCGGGAGGGCGGACAGATACGCAGTATTTT.

The chain links TRBV4-1 to TRBJ1-6; D is ambiguous. The germline CDR1 and CDR2 sequences are MGHRA and YSYEKL. Trimming shortened V by 5 bases and J by 7 bases, and 9 bases separated the two germline ends. The length of the CDR3 is 13 residues. The CDR3 is CASSAGVNSPLHF. CDR3 sequence (DNA): TGCGCCAGCAGCGCCGGAGTGAATTCACCCCTCCACTTT.

This clone was counted a single time. V is TRBV20-1 and J is TRBJ1-2, with D perhaps TRBD1 (5 bases). The ends were cut back, 3 bases at V and 3 bases at J, with 11 bases in the middle. The length of the CDR3 is 13 residues. Germline CDR1 and CDR2: DFQATT and SNEGSKA (reference sequence). The CDR3 is CSASQGGYYGYTF. CDR3 sequence (DNA): TGCAGTGCTAGTCAGGGCGGATACTATGGCTACACCTTC.

The chain combines TRBV19 with TRBJ1-1, with 8 bases matching TRBD1. This CDR3 has 16 amino acids. V lost 4 bases and J lost 5; bases outside the gene matches: 12. In germline, CDR1 is LNHDA, CDR2 SQIVND (reference sequence). The CDR3 region is CASSTQLRGPLTEAFF. The CDR3 DNA sequence: TGTGCCAGTAGTACCCAGCTCAGGGGGCCTTTGACTGAAGCTTTCTTT.

The V gene is TRBV2, the J gene TRBJ1-1, with a weak D call TRBD1 (5 bases). CDR1 and CDR2 (germline): SNHLY, FYNNEI. Trimming removed 5 bases at V and 1 base at J, with 8 bases between. The CDR3 consists of 13 residues. The CDR3 DNA is TGTGCCAGCAGTCTGGACACGAACACTGAAGCTTTCTTT. Translated: CASSLDTNTEAFF.

The genes are TRBV5-1 and TRBJ1-2; TRBD1 matches 8 bases. Germline V CDR1 and CDR2: SGHRS, YFSETQ. The V gene end was trimmed by 3 bases and the J gene end by 5 bases; junction bases not matched to a gene: 6. The CDR3 runs to 14 residues. The CDR3 nucleotides read TGCGCCAGCAGCTCGACAGGGGCGGTGTATGGCTACACCTTC. This encodes CASSSTGAVYGYTF.

The chain combines TRBV7-9 with TRBJ2-3; perhaps TRBD1 as D (5 bases). Between the trimmed V and J ends, which lost 3 bases and 4 bases, there was a span of 14 bases. CDR1 and CDR2 from the germline V gene are SEHNR and FQNEAQ (reference sequence). CDR3 length: 15 amino acids. The CDR3 bases are TGTGCCAGCAGCTTTCCAGGGTCTAGGGCAGATACGCAGTATTTT. This codes for CASSFPGSRADTQYF.

This chain links TRBV5-1 with TRBJ1-5; maybe TRBD1 (5 bases). Between the trimmed V and J ends, which lost 1 base and 1 base, there was a span of 9 bases. Germline lookup yields CDR1 SGHRS and CDR2 YFSETQ. The CDR3 runs 15 residues. The CDR3 reads CASSLLGASNQPQHF. CDR3 bases: TGCGCCAGCAGCTTGCTAGGGGCCAGCAATCAGCCCCAGCATTTT.

The chain has TRBV7-2 and TRBJ2-7; 14 nucleotides align to TRBD2. This CDR3 comprises 15 residues. Per the germline V gene, CDR1 is SGHTA and CDR2 is FQGNSA. V shed 5 bases, J shed 2 bases, and the junction held 2 bases outside the gene matches. CDR3 sequence reads: CASSAGLAGAYEQYF. CDR3 nucleotide sequence: TGTGCCAGCAGCGCGGGACTAGCGGGGGCCTACGAGCAGTACTTC.

CDR3 loop: CASSFSQDQPQHF. CDR3 in DNA: TGTGCCAGCAGTTTTTCACAGGATCAGCCCCAGCATTTT. The chain carries TRBV12-3 or TRBV12-4 and TRBJ1-5; the D gene is possibly TRBD1 (5 bases). The CDR3 extends over 13 amino acids. V dropped 3 bases and J dropped 5 bases, with 8 bases sitting between them.

The chain uses TRBV7-2 and TRBJ2-7; perhaps TRBD2 as D (5 bases). Per the germline V gene, CDR1 is SGHTA and CDR2 is FQGNSA. There are 18 residues in the CDR3. V gave up 5 bases and J gave up 0 bases, with 23 bases separating them. The CDR3 region has the DNA TGTGCCAGCAGCCTCAACCCCCCAACTAGTTCGAGCTCCTACGAGCAGTACTTC. Residues: CASSLNPPTSSSSYEQYF.

V usage is TRBV5-1 and J usage is TRBJ1-2; possible D gene TRBD1, 6 bases. Looked up from germline, CDR1 is SGHRS and CDR2 is YFSETQ. The V and J ends lost 4 bases and 1 base respectively, with 11 bases between them. CDR3 length: 14 residues. CDR3 nucleotide sequence: TGCGCCAGCAGCCTAAGACAGGATAACTATGGCTACACCTTC. Translation: CASSLRQDNYGYTF.

This chain joins TRBV10-1 and TRBJ1-6; no definite D call. Per germline, CDR1 WNHNN and CDR2 SYGVQD (reference sequence). Trimming left V 6 bases short and J 7 bases short, with 10 bases between. The CDR3 is made up of 13 amino acids. This CDR3 reads CASSQELNSPLHF. CDR3 nucleotide sequence: TGCGCCAGCAGCCAAGAACTAAATTCACCCCTCCACTTT.

V and J are TRBV5-6 and TRBJ1-1; 9 nucleotides match TRBD1. Looked up from germline, CDR1 is SGHDT and CDR2 is YYEEEE. Germline trimming cut 6 bases from V and 3 bases from J; bases unmatched to any gene: 6. The CDR3 has 14 residues. DNA of the CDR3: TGTGCCAGCAACCCGACAGGGGGATACACTGAAGCTTTCTTT. Protein sequence: CASNPTGGYTEAFF.

This clone has only one observation. This chain connects TRBV10-2 to TRBJ2-3, with TRBD1 as a possible D gene (5 bases). CDR1 WSHSY and CDR2 SAAADI come from the germline V gene. The CDR3 is 16 amino acids. Trimming stripped 3 bases from V and 5 bases from J, with 18 bases between. CDR3 in amino acids: CASSEGANRQVDTQYF. For the CDR3, the DNA is TGCGCCAGCAGTGAAGGGGCCAACCGGCAGGTAGATACGCAGTATTTT.

The V call is TRBV15, the J call TRBJ1-5; D gene uncertain. CDR3 size: 15 residues. The germline CDR1 and CDR2 sequences are LNHNV and YYDKDF (reference sequence). Trimming shortened V by 0 bases and J by 1 base, and 7 bases separated the two germline ends. The CDR3 nucleotides read TGTGCCACCAGCAGAGAGGTCGGGAGCAATCAGCCCCAGCATTTT. It encodes CATSREVGSNQPQHF.

The chain is built from TRBV18 and TRBJ1-5; D ambiguous. The V gene lost 2 bases and the J gene lost 9 bases, with 11 bases spanning the gap. The germline V gene encodes CDR1 KGHSH and CDR2 LQKENI. There are 13 residues in the CDR3. The CDR3 coding sequence is TGTGCCAGCTCACCATCGGTTAAGTGGCCCCAGCATTTT. As protein: CASSPSVKWPQHF.